This T cell receptor (beta chain) comes out of a study of shared clonotypes between healthy human individuals. Whole-study findings and limits: Lower generation probabilities were found for non-shared clonotypes than for those shared by all four donors. Some naive CD4 clonotypes, around 5%, turned up in common across four donors.

In the CD4+ fraction, cells were divided into CD45RA+ naive and CD45RA-negative memory subsets. Notes on this clone: Antigen unknown.

Germline V gene lookup returns CDR1 SGHTA and CDR2 FQGTGA. V trimming: 1 base; J trimming: 5 bases; junction bases outside the gene matches: 5. This CDR3 comprises 16 residues. The sorted-subset replicate PCRs were given roughly 190 ng DNA, which is approximately 30,000 T cell genomes. TCRdb keeps only in-frame clones here, not all; method: immunoSEQ multiplex PCR. This table holds 550,000 to 850,000 clones, over 60% found once. The TCR was taken from a young woman in good health. The chain recombines TRBV7-3 with TRBJ2-5, with 12 bases matching TRBD2. The specimen was memory CD4+ T cells sorted from blood. Subset in this sample: CD45RA-negative fraction. The CDR3 sequence: CASSLMGGTSGETQYF. The CDR3 region has the DNA TGTGCCAGCAGCTTAATGGGCGGGACTAGCGGGGAGACCCAGTACTTC.